Following are 5 T cell receptor beta chains from one sample sequenced in a study of response to subunit inactivated influenza vaccine. TCRdb reanalysed the RT-PCR reads using MiXCR and keeps one entry per CDR3 protein. The data contain about 700,000 distinct CDR3 sequences, around a sixth of them seen just once; the ten biggest clones take up around a tenth. The material sequenced was PBMCs from blood, taken about 13 days after vaccination. Receptors were obtained from a man in his forties or fifties who received an inactivated influenza vaccine.

This chain links TRBV20-1 with TRBJ1-3, with D perhaps matching TRBD1 (6 bases). Germline V CDR1 and CDR2: DFQATT, SNEGSKA (reference sequence). With 6 bases removed from V and 0 bases from J, the gap between germline ends came to 12 bases. The CDR3 is made up of 14 amino acids. This CDR3 is CSATARGSGNTIYF. The CDR3 DNA reads TGCAGTGCCACGGCCAGGGGCTCTGGAAACACCATATATTTT.

For the CDR3, the DNA is TGTGCCAGCAGTTACGAACCACGCAATCAGCCCCAGCATTTT. Translated, it gives CASSYEPRNQPQHF. The chain is built from TRBV6-2 or TRBV6-3 and TRBJ1-5; D is undetermined. Germline-derived CDR1 and CDR2 are MNHEY and SVGEGT. V was pared by 2 bases and J by 2 bases, with 7 bases between. The CDR3 covers 14 residues.

The table lists this clonotype with many counts. The genes are TRBV4-2 and TRBJ2-7; D remains unclear. Germline lookup yields CDR1 LGHNA and CDR2 YNFKEQ. V gave up 1 base and J gave up 0 bases, with 4 bases separating them. CDR3 size: 13 residues. The DNA of the CDR3 is TGTGCCAGCAGCCAAGGGTTCTCCTACGAGCAGTACTTC. This encodes CASSQGFSYEQYF.

This clonotype was counted between two and nine times. CDR3 nucleotide sequence: TGTGCCAGCATCATCGGGGTTACTAACACTGAAGCTTTCTTT. Translated, it gives CASIIGVTNTEAFF. This chain connects TRBV12-3 or TRBV12-4 to TRBJ1-1, with D unresolved. Deletions cut 7 bases from V and 2 bases from J, with 14 bases between. This CDR3 is 14 amino acids long.

This sequence joins TRBV5-1 and TRBJ2-1; no definite D call. The CDR3 sequence is 16 residues long. CDR1 and CDR2 from the germline V gene are SGHRS and YFSETQ. Trimming removed 0 bases at V and 7 bases at J, with 17 bases between. CDR3 sequence: CASSLAESSRPNEQFF. DNA of the CDR3: TGCGCCAGCAGCTTGGCCGAGTCATCGCGACCTAATGAGCAGTTCTTC.